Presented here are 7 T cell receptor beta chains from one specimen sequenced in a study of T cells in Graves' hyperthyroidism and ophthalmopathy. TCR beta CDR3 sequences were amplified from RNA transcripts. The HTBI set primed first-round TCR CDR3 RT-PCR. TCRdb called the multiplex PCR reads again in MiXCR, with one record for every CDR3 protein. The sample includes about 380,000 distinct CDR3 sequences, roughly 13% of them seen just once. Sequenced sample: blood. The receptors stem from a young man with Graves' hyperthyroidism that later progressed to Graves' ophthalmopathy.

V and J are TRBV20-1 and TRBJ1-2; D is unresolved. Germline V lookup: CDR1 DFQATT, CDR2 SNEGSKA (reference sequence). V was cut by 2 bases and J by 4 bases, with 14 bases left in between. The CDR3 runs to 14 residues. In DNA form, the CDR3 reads TGCAGTGCTAGACCGCGCCAAGAGTCCTATGGCTACACCTTC. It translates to CSARPRQESYGYTF.

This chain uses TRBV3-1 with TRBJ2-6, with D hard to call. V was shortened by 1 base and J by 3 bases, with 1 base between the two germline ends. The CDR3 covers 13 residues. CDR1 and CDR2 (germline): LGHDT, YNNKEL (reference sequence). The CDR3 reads CASSQGGANVLTF. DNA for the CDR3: TGTGCCAGCAGCCAAGGTGGGGCCAACGTCCTGACTTTC.

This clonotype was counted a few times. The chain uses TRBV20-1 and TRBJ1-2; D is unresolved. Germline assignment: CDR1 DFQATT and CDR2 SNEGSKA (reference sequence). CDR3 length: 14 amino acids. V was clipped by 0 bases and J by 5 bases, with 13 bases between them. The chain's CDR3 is CSARDVGRSYGYTF. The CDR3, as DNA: TGCAGTGCTAGAGATGTGGGCAGGAGTTATGGCTACACCTTC.

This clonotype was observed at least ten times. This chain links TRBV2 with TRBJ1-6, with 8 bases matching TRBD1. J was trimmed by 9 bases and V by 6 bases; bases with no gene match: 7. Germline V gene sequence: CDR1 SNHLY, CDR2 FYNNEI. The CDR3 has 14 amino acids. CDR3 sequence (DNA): TGTGCCAGCAGACCAGGACAGGGAGGTTCACCCCTCCACTTT. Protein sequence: CASRPGQGGSPLHF. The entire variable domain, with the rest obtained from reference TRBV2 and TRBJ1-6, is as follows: EPEVTQTPSHQVTQMGQEVILRCVPISNHLYFYWYRQILGQKVEFLVSFYNNEISEKSEIFDDQFSVERPDGSNFTLKIRSTKLEDSAMYFCASRPGQGGSPLHFGNGTRLTVT.

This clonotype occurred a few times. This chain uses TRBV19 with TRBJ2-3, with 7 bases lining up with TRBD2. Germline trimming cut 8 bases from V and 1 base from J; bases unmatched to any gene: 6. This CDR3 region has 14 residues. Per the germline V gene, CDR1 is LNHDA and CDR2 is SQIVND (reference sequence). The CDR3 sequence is CASESGARTDTQYF. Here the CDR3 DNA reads TGTGCCAGTGAAAGCGGGGCCCGCACAGATACGCAGTATTTT.

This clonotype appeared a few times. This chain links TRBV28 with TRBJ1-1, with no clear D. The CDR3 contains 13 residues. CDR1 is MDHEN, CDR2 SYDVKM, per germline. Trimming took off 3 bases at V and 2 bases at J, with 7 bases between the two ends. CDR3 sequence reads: CASSLRINTEAFF. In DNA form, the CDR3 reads TGTGCCAGCAGTTTGAGGATTAACACTGAAGCTTTCTTT.

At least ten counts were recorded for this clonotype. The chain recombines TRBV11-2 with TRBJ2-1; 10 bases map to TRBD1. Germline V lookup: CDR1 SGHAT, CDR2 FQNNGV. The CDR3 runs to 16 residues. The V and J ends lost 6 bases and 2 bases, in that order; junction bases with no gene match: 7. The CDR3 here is CASRPSGTGAYNEQFF. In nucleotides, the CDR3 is TGTGCCAGCAGACCTTCCGGGACAGGGGCCTACAATGAGCAGTTCTTC.